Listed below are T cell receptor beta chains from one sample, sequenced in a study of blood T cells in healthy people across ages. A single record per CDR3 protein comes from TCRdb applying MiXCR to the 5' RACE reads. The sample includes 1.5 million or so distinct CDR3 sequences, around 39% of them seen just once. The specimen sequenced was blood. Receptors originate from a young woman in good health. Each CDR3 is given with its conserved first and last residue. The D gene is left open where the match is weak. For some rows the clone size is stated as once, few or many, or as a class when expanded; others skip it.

CDR3 DNA: TGTGCCAGCAGCCTAGAGACAGGATTGACCGAGCAGTACTTC; CDR3 protein: CASSLETGLTEQYF; J gene: TRBJ2-7; V gene: TRBV7-2; clone size: -; D gene: -
CDR3 DNA: TGCGCCACCAGCCCAATAGGGGGGGGGAATCAGCCCCAGCATTTT; CDR3 protein: CATSPIGGGNQPQHF; J gene: TRBJ1-5; V gene: TRBV4-1; clone size: -; D gene: -
CDR3 DNA: TGTGCCAGCAGGGGACAGGGTAAAATGAACACTGAAGCTTTCTTT; CDR3 protein: CASRGQGKMNTEAFF; J gene: TRBJ1-1; V gene: TRBV28; clone size: -; D gene: TRBD1
CDR3 DNA: TGTGCCAGCAGCTTAGAGGGGCAGGGAGCCTATGGCTACACCTTC; CDR3 protein: CASSLEGQGAYGYTF; J gene: TRBJ1-2; V gene: TRBV11-2; clone size: -; D gene: -
CDR3 DNA: TGTGCCAGCAGCCAAAGGGGACAGAGCAATCAGCCCCAGCATTTT; CDR3 protein: CASSQRGQSNQPQHF; J gene: TRBJ1-5; V gene: TRBV3-1; clone size: few; D gene: TRBD1
CDR3 DNA: TGTGCCAGCAGCCGGGGGGGGAGCGTGAACACTGAAGCTTTCTTT; CDR3 protein: CASSRGGSVNTEAFF; J gene: TRBJ1-1; V gene: TRBV7-2; clone size: few; D gene: -
CDR3 DNA: TGTGCCAGCAACAACGGACTTTCACCCCTCCACTTT; CDR3 protein: CASNNGLSPLHF; J gene: TRBJ1-6; V gene: TRBV7-9; clone size: few; D gene: -
CDR3 DNA: TGTGCCAGCAGCCCGGGCAGGGGGCGAGCAGATACGCAGTATTTT; CDR3 protein: CASSPGRGRADTQYF; J gene: TRBJ2-3; V gene: TRBV27; clone size: -; D gene: TRBD1
CDR3 DNA: TGTGCCAGCAGTGAGGACCATGGCTACACCTTC; CDR3 protein: CASSEDHGYTF; J gene: TRBJ1-2; V gene: TRBV25-1; clone size: -; D gene: -
CDR3 DNA: TGCGCCAGCAGCGGAGGGACTAGCGGGAGAACAGATACGCAGTATTTT; CDR3 protein: CASSGGTSGRTDTQYF; J gene: TRBJ2-3; V gene: TRBV5-1; clone size: -; D gene: TRBD2